What follows are 6 T cell receptor beta chains derived from one specimen sequenced in a study of T cells expressing NK-cell markers. TCRdb re-called the 5' RACE reads and catalogs CDR3 proteins one per entry, DNA excluded. The specimen's table records roughly 350,000 distinct CDR3 sequences. The sample was blood T cells: a sorted CD56 or NKG2C T cell subset, CD4+ or CD8+ T cells, or bulk PBMC T cells (not recorded which). Source of these receptors: a man between 18 and 69 years old in good health.

This chain joins TRBV20-1 and TRBJ2-3; TCRdb's assignment of TRBD2 cannot be checked, as there is no DNA. Germline CDR1 and CDR2: DFQATT and SNEGSKA (reference sequence). The CDR3 is 15 amino acids. The CDR3 sequence: CSARPLVNNSDTQYF.

The rearrangement links TRBV2 to TRBJ2-5. Per germline, CDR1 SNHLY and CDR2 FYNNEI. This CDR3 has 12 amino acids. This CDR3 reads CASSRYGETQYF. Variable domain in full (rest from reference TRBV2 and TRBJ2-5): EPEVTQTPSHQVTQMGQEVILRCVPISNHLYFYWYRQILGQKVEFLVSFYNNEISEKSEIFDDQFSVERPDGSNFTLKIRSTKLEDSAMYFCASSRYGETQYFGPGTRLLVL.

V and J are TRBV5-5 and TRBJ1-5. This CDR3 region has 15 residues. Germline CDR1 and CDR2: SGHKS and YYEKEE (reference sequence). The CDR3 loop reads CASSLGTLNNQPQHF.

This chain uses TRBV15 with TRBJ1-5. This CDR3 is 17 amino acids long. The V gene's germline CDR1 is LNHNV and CDR2 YYDKDF (reference sequence). The CDR3 reads CATSRLGEVGVGQPQHF.

The genes are TRBV15 and TRBJ1-6; no DNA is available, so the TRBD1 call from TCRdb remains unchecked. In germline, CDR1 is LNHNV, CDR2 YYDKDF (reference sequence). The CDR3 is 16 amino acids. The CDR3 protein is CATSRQQGVKNSPLHF.

V and J are TRBV27 and TRBJ2-2; TCRdb's D gene call, TRBD1, goes unchecked for lack of DNA. This CDR3 contains 15 residues. Germline V gives CDR1 MNHEY, CDR2 SMNVEV (reference sequence). The CDR3 reads CASSFGQGFTGELFF.